The 18 T cell receptor beta chains presented below share a single source sample, sequenced in a study of blood T cell repertoires in COVID-19 (TCRdb year 2020). Library preparation used the immunoSEQ multiplex PCR assay. What TCRdb holds here is the immuneACCESS table cut down to in-frame rearrangements. Part of the clones is not present; checked against another copy, under half of the missing clones reflect an unresolved V gene, and the others are unexplained. The sample has 250,000 to 300,000 clones on record, 88% of them singletons. The ten largest make up approximately 10% of the sample. Material for sequencing was peripheral blood. These receptors were collected from a woman aged 25 to 39 with COVID-19, enrolled during active disease.

This sequence joins TRBV7-9 and TRBJ2-7, with D maybe TRBD2 (6 bases). Germline V gives CDR1 SEHNR, CDR2 FQNEAQ (reference sequence). V lost 1 base to trimming and J lost 4 bases, with 11 bases between them. The CDR3 covers 14 residues. DNA of the CDR3: TGTGCCAGCAGCTTAGGGGACTCATTTTACGAGCAGTACTTC. Translation gives CASSLGDSFYEQYF.

The chain links TRBV19 to TRBJ2-2, with D possibly matching TRBD2 (6 bases). CDR1 is LNHDA, CDR2 SQIVND, per germline (reference sequence). The CDR3 totals 16 residues. The ends were cut back, 5 bases at V and 4 bases at J, with 17 bases in the middle. CDR3 amino acids: CASSSRGTSGTGELFF. In DNA form, the CDR3 reads TGTGCCAGTAGTTCCCGGGGGACGTCTGGCACCGGGGAGCTGTTTTTT.

Comment on this clone: The sample holds other DNA sequences that translate to the same CDR3. The genes are TRBV5-6 and TRBJ2-5; TRBD2 agrees at 10 bases. V was pared by 0 bases and J by 5 bases, with 4 bases of the junction left unmatched. Germline V gene data show CDR1 as SGHDT and CDR2 as YYEEEE. The CDR3 sequence is 15 residues long. CDR3 sequence (DNA): TGTGCCAGCAGCTTGGATCTAGCGGGAGTGGAGACCCAGTACTTC. It codes for CASSLDLAGVETQYF.

The J gene is TRBJ2-7, the V gene TRBV15, with a possible D match to TRBD2 (6 bases). Trimming took off 3 bases at V and 5 bases at J, with 14 bases between the two ends. Looked up from germline, CDR1 is LNHNV and CDR2 is YYDKDF (reference sequence). CDR3 length equals 14 residues. The CDR3 region is CATSRRGTPDEQYF. The DNA of the CDR3 is TGTGCCACCAGCAGGCGGGGTACCCCCGACGAGCAGTACTTC.

The V and J genes are TRBV5-8 and TRBJ2-2, with D tentatively TRBD1 (5 bases). CDR1 is SGHTS, CDR2 YDEGEE, per germline. V gave up 2 bases and J gave up 5 bases, with 10 bases separating them. This CDR3 is 14 amino acids long. DNA of the CDR3: TGTGCCAGCAGCTTTAGCAGGGATACCGGGGAGCTGTTTTTT. It is translated as CASSFSRDTGELFF.

This clone was detected a few times. The chain is built from TRBV19 and TRBJ1-1, with D maybe TRBD1 (6 bases). This CDR3 has 14 amino acids. Germline CDR1 reads LNHDA; CDR2 reads SQIVND (reference sequence). V was clipped by 5 bases and J by 4 bases, with 14 bases between them. The CDR3 sequence is CASSHQGTGTEAFF. The CDR3 DNA reads as TGTGCCAGTAGTCACCAGGGGACGGGCACTGAAGCTTTCTTT.

This chain connects TRBV5-6 to TRBJ1-3; 7 bases agree with TRBD1. Germline loops: CDR1 SGHDT, CDR2 YYEEEE. CDR3 size: 16 residues. J gave up 2 bases and V 3 bases, and 8 bases lay outside the gene matches. The CDR3 DNA reads as TGTGCCAGCAGCTCCCTAGACAGGGAACCTGGAAACACCATATATTTT. This gives the protein CASSSLDREPGNTIYF. Looking up the rest from reference TRBV5-6 and TRBJ1-3 gives the full variable domain: DAGVTQSPTHLIKTRGQQVTLRCSPKSGHDTVSWYQQALGQGPQFIFQYYEEEERQRGNFPDRFSGHQFPNYSSELNVNALLLGDSALYLCASSSLDREPGNTIYFGEGSWLTVV.

The chain has TRBV27 and TRBJ1-2; D remains unclear. The CDR3 is 14 residues long. The V and J ends lost 3 bases and 3 bases respectively, with 11 bases between them. Germline lookup yields CDR1 MNHEY and CDR2 SMNVEV (reference sequence). CDR3 DNA sequence: TGTGCCAGCAGTTTGGGAGGGCAACACTATGGCTACACCTTC. Protein product: CASSLGGQHYGYTF.

V and J are TRBV29-1 and TRBJ1-2; TRBD1 agrees at 7 bases. V gave up 4 bases and J gave up 2 bases; unmatched junction bases: 10. The V gene's germline CDR1 is SQVTM and CDR2 ANQGSEA. This CDR3 has 15 residues. The CDR3 loop reads CSVASLTGINYGYTF. The CDR3 DNA follows: TGCAGCGTTGCAAGTTTGACAGGGATAAACTATGGCTACACCTTC.

The genes are TRBV7-8 and TRBJ2-7, with D perhaps TRBD1 (6 bases). This CDR3 contains 14 residues. The V end lost 6 bases, the J end lost 6 bases, and 18 bases lay between the germline ends. CDR1 and CDR2 (germline): SGHVS, FQNEAQ. CDR3 protein: CASSQTRGSGEQYF. The CDR3 nucleotides are TGTGCCAGCAGTCAAACCAGGGGATCAGGCGAGCAGTACTTC.

The chain couples TRBV19 to TRBJ2-6; the D is unclear. The CDR3 runs to 14 residues. Between the trimmed V and J ends, which lost 5 bases and 0 bases, there was a span of 5 bases. Per the germline V gene, CDR1 is LNHDA and CDR2 is SQIVND (reference sequence). The CDR3 loop reads CASSASSGANVLTF. In DNA, the CDR3 is TGTGCCAGTAGTGCCAGCTCTGGGGCCAACGTCCTGACTTTC. Full variable domain (rest looked up from reference TRBV19 and TRBJ2-6): DGGITQSPKYLFRKEGQNVTLSCEQNLNHDAMYWYRQDPGQGLRLIYYSQIVNDFQKGDIAEGYSVSREKKESFPLTVTSAQKNPTAFYLCASSASSGANVLTFGAGSRLTVL.

This clone was found a few times. Other DNA sequences of this sample code for an identical CDR3. This sequence joins TRBV9 and TRBJ2-1; 8 nucleotides agree with TRBD2. Germline CDR1 is SGDLS and CDR2 is YYNGEE. The CDR3 is 15 amino acids. Germline trimming cut 2 bases from V and 7 bases from J; bases unmatched to any gene: 8. The CDR3 nucleotides read TGTGCCAGCAGCGTCAGCGGGAGCCTCGGGAATGAGCAGTTCTTC. Translated: CASSVSGSLGNEQFF.

Points on this clone: One end of the junction varies from germline; a read error may be responsible. The chain carries TRBV2 and TRBJ2-4; 10 nucleotides agree with TRBD1. The CDR3 has 14 residues. Germline lookup yields CDR1 SNHLY and CDR2 FYNNEI. The CDR3 loop is CASSDTRTGGFPDF. The CDR3 nucleotides are TGTGCCAGCAGTGATACCAGGACAGGGGGATTCCCGGACTTC. Based on the CDR3 plus reference TRBV2 and TRBJ2-4, the full variable domain is EPEVTQTPSHQVTQMGQEVILRCVPISNHLYFYWYRQILGQKVEFLVSFYNNEISEKSEIFDDQFSVERPDGSNFTLKIRSTKLEDSAMYFCASSDTRTGGFPDFGAGTRLSVL.

This chain joins TRBV2 and TRBJ2-7; tentative D call: TRBD2 (6 bases). Per germline, CDR1 SNHLY and CDR2 FYNNEI. The CDR3 has 16 residues. Between the trimmed V and J ends, which lost 5 bases and 0 bases, there was a span of 17 bases. CDR3 coding DNA: TGTGCCAGCAGTCGAAACAAGGGAGCGGGCTCCTACGAGCAGTACTTC. This sequence encodes CASSRNKGAGSYEQYF. The full variable domain, with the rest looked up from reference TRBV2 and TRBJ2-7, is EPEVTQTPSHQVTQMGQEVILRCVPISNHLYFYWYRQILGQKVEFLVSFYNNEISEKSEIFDDQFSVERPDGSNFTLKIRSTKLEDSAMYFCASSRNKGAGSYEQYFGPGTRLTVT.

The genes are TRBV3-1 (or the pseudogene TRBV3-2) and TRBJ2-2, with 9 nucleotides matching TRBD2. After removal of 7 bases from V and 4 bases from J, the junction contained 7 bases not matched to a gene. From germline, CDR1 is LGHDT and CDR2 YNNKEL (reference sequence). The CDR3 is made up of 15 amino acids. In DNA form, the CDR3 reads TGTGCCAGCAACAAGCGGGAGGCCGTCACCGGGGAGCTGTTTTTT. Its translation is CASNKREAVTGELFF.

CDR3 protein: CAWTQPLGGGPRQPQHF. CDR3 nucleotide sequence: TGTGCCTGGACCCAACCCCTTGGGGGGGGGCCGCGTCAGCCCCAGCATTTT. The genes are TRBV30 and TRBJ1-5; D might be TRBD1 (6 bases). CDR1 and CDR2 (germline): GTSNPN, SVGIG (reference sequence). This CDR3 is built from 17 residues. V dropped 4 bases and J dropped 6 bases, with 25 bases sitting between them. Drawing the rest from reference TRBV30 and TRBJ1-5, the complete variable domain is SQTIHQWPATLVQPVGSPLSLECTVEGTSNPNLYWYRQAAGRGLQLLFYSVGIGQISSEVPQNLSASRPQDRQFILSSKKLLLSDSGFYLCAWTQPLGGGPRQPQHFGDGTRLSIL.

The V gene is TRBV10-1, the J gene TRBJ2-2, with D maybe TRBD2 (6 bases). The V gene lost 5 bases and the J gene lost 4 bases, with 17 bases spanning the gap. This CDR3 has 16 residues. Germline CDR1 reads WNHNN; CDR2 reads SYGVQD (reference sequence). CDR3 DNA: TGCGCCAGCAGTAAACTGCGGGATCAGGGCACCGGGGAGCTGTTTTTT. This sequence encodes CASSKLRDQGTGELFF.

The CDR3 region is CASGPSDPYEQYF. CDR3 coding DNA: TGTGCCAGCGGCCCTAGCGACCCCTACGAGCAGTACTTC. This chain joins TRBV27 and TRBJ2-7; TRBD2 is a possible D gene (6 bases). V shed 8 bases and J shed 2 bases, with 13 bases lying between them. CDR1 MNHEY and CDR2 SMNVEV come from the germline V gene (reference sequence). The CDR3 has 13 residues.